Listed below are T cell receptor beta chains from one sample, sequenced in a study of blood T cell repertoires in COVID-19. TCRdb keeps only in-frame clones here, not all; method: immunoSEQ multiplex PCR. The top ten hold about an eighth of the sample, which has 250,000 to 350,000 clones, 80% to 90% seen once. Source material: peripheral blood. The source of these receptors is a woman aged 70-85 years with COVID-19, enrolled during active disease. Both conserved end residues are part of each CDR3. A D gene is named only where the DNA matches it firmly. Clone sizes are given selectively: once, few, many, or a class where the clone is expanded.

clone size	D gene	V gene	J gene	CDR3 DNA	CDR3 protein
NA	TRBD1	TRBV5-1	TRBJ2-7	TGCGCCAGCAGCCAAGGACAGGGGGCGAGAGAGCAGTACTTC	CASSQGQGAREQYF
NA	TRBD2	TRBV19	TRBJ2-7	TGTGCCAGTAGTACTGCAGGGACTACTTCCTACGAGCAGTACTTC	CASSTAGTTSYEQYF
few	NA	TRBV15	TRBJ1-4	TGTGCCACCAGCAGACGCGTGGCGGATGAAAAACTGTTTTTT	CATSRRVADEKLFF
NA	TRBD1	TRBV20-1	TRBJ1-2	TGCAGTGCTAGTAGGACAGGAAGATACTATGGCTACACCTTC	CSASRTGRYYGYTF
once	NA	TRBV5-4	TRBJ1-1	TGTGCCAGCAGCTTACAGAACACTGAAGCTTTCTTT	CASSLQNTEAFF
NA	NA	TRBV19	TRBJ1-1	TGTGCCAGCCGACGGACAGACTTGAACACTGAAGCTTTCTTT	CASRRTDLNTEAFF
NA	NA	TRBV3-1/TRBV3-2	TRBJ2-4	TGTGCCAGCAGCCCTCAGAGGGGGAGCCAAAACATTCAGTACTTC	CASSPQRGSQNIQYF
NA	TRBD2	TRBV18	TRBJ2-5	TGTGCCAGCTCACCGGCTAGCGGGGCGGGAGAGACCCAGTACTTC	CASSPASGAGETQYF
NA	TRBD1	TRBV27	TRBJ1-4	TGTGCCAGCAGAGGACAGGGCAGGGAAAAACTGTTTTTT	CASRGQGREKLFF
NA	NA	TRBV19	TRBJ1-2	TGTGCCAGTAGTATCGGCGCGGGGAACTATGGCTACACCTTC	CASSIGAGNYGYTF
NA	NA	TRBV18	TRBJ1-2	TGTGCCAGCTCACCTTTGGGGCACCTTAACTATGGCTACACCTTC	CASSPLGHLNYGYTF
NA	TRBD2	TRBV7-3	TRBJ2-5	TGTGCCAGCAGCTTAAGCGGGGGGCCTCAAGAGACCCAGTACTTC	CASSLSGGPQETQYF
NA	NA	TRBV5-1	TRBJ2-7	TGCGCCAGCAGCGTAACGGTCGGACAGAGTTACGAGCAGTACTTC	CASSVTVGQSYEQYF
NA	NA	TRBV28	TRBJ1-2	TGTGCCAGCGGCCCTGCGGGGTTAATTGGCTACACCTTC	CASGPAGLIGYTF
NA	NA	TRBV7-2	TRBJ1-1	TGTGCCAGCAGCTTAGGTCGGGTAAACACTGAAGCTTTCTTT	CASSLGRVNTEAFF
NA	NA	TRBV21-1	TRBJ2-4	TGTGCCAGCAGCAAAGATACATCCCTAGCCAAAAACATTCAGTACTTC	CASSKDTSLAKNIQYF
few	TRBD1	TRBV3-1/TRBV3-2	TRBJ1-2	TGTGCCAGCAGCCAACCCGGACAGGTTTCTGGCTACACCTTC	CASSQPGQVSGYTF
NA	TRBD1	TRBV19	TRBJ1-2	TGTGCCAGTAGTATAAACGACAGGGGAGGAGATGGCTACACCTTC	CASSINDRGGDGYTF
NA	NA	TRBV14	TRBJ2-7	TGTGCCAGCAGCTTTGGGCCCTCCTACGAGCAGTACTTC	CASSFGPSYEQYF
NA	NA	TRBV27	TRBJ1-4	TGTGCCAGCAGTTTATCGAGGGATACTAATGAAAAACTGTTTTTT	CASSLSRDTNEKLFF
NA	TRBD1	TRBV19	TRBJ1-2	TGTGCCAGTGTCGACCCCGCGACAGGGAGCGGCGGCTACACCTTC	CASVDPATGSGGYTF
NA	NA	TRBV19	TRBJ2-2	TGTGCCAGTTCCGGGTCACTCTACACCGGGGAGCTGTTTTTT	CASSGSLYTGELFF
NA	TRBD2	TRBV4-2	TRBJ2-3	TGTGCCAGCAGCCAAGGGGGCATAGCGGGGGCCTTAGATACGCAGTATTTT	CASSQGGIAGALDTQYF
NA	NA	TRBV7-2	TRBJ2-2	TGTGCCAGCAGCTTAGCGGGCAGGGCGAACACCGGGGAGCTGTTTTTT	CASSLAGRANTGELFF
NA	NA	TRBV29-1	TRBJ1-1	TGCAGCGTCCTTGGGCTTTCTACTGAAGCTTTCTTT	CSVLGLSTEAFF
NA	NA	TRBV2	TRBJ1-3	TGTGCCAGCACCCCCGGACAGTTCGTCGGAAACACCATATATTTT	CASTPGQFVGNTIYF
NA	NA	TRBV6-2/TRBV6-3	TRBJ2-7	TGTGCCAGCAGTCTAACCTACGAGCAGTACTTC	CASSLTYEQYF
once	NA	TRBV28	TRBJ2-6	TGTGCCAGCAGTTTAACCGCCTATCCAGGGTCTGGGGCCAACGTCCTGACTTTC	CASSLTAYPGSGANVLTF
NA	NA	TRBV18	TRBJ2-2	TGTGCCAGCTCACTTTTCCAGGACACTAACACCGGGGAGCTGTTTTTT	CASSLFQDTNTGELFF
NA	NA	TRBV12-3/TRBV12-4	TRBJ2-7	TGTGCCAGCAAAGGACAGATTGGCGGCAGTTTCTTC	CASKGQIGGSFF
NA	TRBD1	TRBV28	TRBJ1-5	TGTGCCAGCAGTTCCAGGGGGTATAGCAATCAGCCCCAGCATTTT	CASSSRGYSNQPQHF
once	TRBD1	TRBV10-3	TRBJ2-4	TGTGCCATTGGACAGGGGAGCAAAAACATTCAGTACTTC	CAIGQGSKNIQYF
NA	TRBD2	TRBV6-5	TRBJ2-3	TGTGCCAGCAGTTACGATACTAGCGGGGGGGCCGTTACGCAGTATTTT	CASSYDTSGGAVTQYF
NA	TRBD2	TRBV3-1/TRBV3-2	TRBJ2-7	TGTGCCAGCAGCAACCACCGGAGACTAGCGGGGGCTTCCTACGAGCAGTACTTC	CASSNHRRLAGASYEQYF
NA	TRBD1	TRBV7-7	TRBJ2-7	TGTGCCAGCAGCTTAGCGGACAGGGGGCTTTTCTACGAGCAGTACTTC	CASSLADRGLFYEQYF
NA	NA	TRBV28	TRBJ1-2	TGTGCCAGCAGTTTATCGCAGGGTTGGAATGGCTACACCTTC	CASSLSQGWNGYTF
NA	TRBD1	TRBV5-5	TRBJ2-3	TGTGCCAGCAGCTTAACGCAGGGGGCCGGAGATACGCAGTATTTT	CASSLTQGAGDTQYF
NA	TRBD2	TRBV11-2	TRBJ2-1	TGTGCCAGCAGCTTGGGTCTAGCGGGTGGCGATGAGCAGTTCTTC	CASSLGLAGGDEQFF
NA	NA	TRBV6-6	TRBJ2-2	TGTGCCAGCAGTTACCCCAGGGGCGCGAACACCGGGGAGCTGTTTTTT	CASSYPRGANTGELFF